This TCR beta chain was sequenced during a study of molecular identifiers for immune sequencing clone quantification. Turning to the study itself: Four portions were sequenced after RNA from approximately 22,000 or 94,000 naive CD8 cells was split five ways in replicates. Overall study results and limits: Among effectors, clones above 20 RNA copies held over 97% of molecules; among naive cells, under 1%.

This CDR3 contains 15 residues. Trimming cost V 0 bases and J 0 bases, with 8 bases left between them. The V gene's germline CDR1 is MNHEY and CDR2 SMNVEV (reference sequence). Construction of naive CD8 libraries employed about 19,000 to 1,000,000 sorted cells together with 10%, 30% or 50% RNA. This clonotype was counted a few times. Antigen: not known. Previously published methods and listed TCR primers were used for the bulk TCR libraries. One entry per CDR3 protein results from TCRdb running MiXCR on the PCR reads. This table holds over 85,000 distinct CDR3 sequences, 25% found once. The source is a human donor in good health. Some libraries in this study had Jurkat cell RNA spiked in. Source material: naive CD8+ T cells from blood, with Jurkat cell RNA spiked in. Subset: FACS-sorted CD8+CD4-CCR7+CD45RA+ naive T cells. The chain carries TRBV27 and TRBJ1-1; no clear D gene. The CDR3 here is CASSLSPSVNTEAFF. The CDR3 nucleotides read TGTGCCAGCAGTTTATCGCCTTCCGTGAACACTGAAGCTTTCTTT.